Listed below are T cell receptor beta chains from one sample, sequenced in a study of blood T cell dynamics during melanoma immunotherapy. Libraries were prepared by immunoSEQ multiplex PCR; TCRdb keeps only in-frame clonotypes and omits some of them. The sample yields several thousand clones, about 90% seen once. Here the sequenced sample was blood, taken from a patient treated with checkpoint blockade. The origin of the receptors is a human donor with melanoma. CDR3s include the opening cysteine and the closing phenylalanine or tryptophan. A D gene is named only where the DNA matches it firmly. Clone sizes are given selectively: once, few, many, or a class where the clone is expanded.

CDR3 protein | CDR3 DNA | V gene | clone size | J gene | D gene
CASSTNWEAGANVLTF | TGTGCCAGCAGCACGAACTGGGAAGCTGGGGCCAACGTCCTGACTTTC | TRBV21-1 | - | TRBJ2-6 | -
CASSEERQREQFF | TGTGCCAGCAGTGAAGAGCGGCAGCGCGAGCAGTTCTTC | TRBV6-1 | once | TRBJ2-1 | -
CASSLGASSYEQYF | TGTGCCAGCAGCTTAGGTGCCAGCTCCTACGAGCAGTACTTC | TRBV7-8 | - | TRBJ2-7 | -
CASSADREYNEQFF | TGTGCCAGCAGCGCGGACAGGGAATACAATGAGCAGTTCTTC | TRBV7-9 | once | TRBJ2-1 | TRBD1
CAIRDSLNTEAFF | TGTGCCATCCGGGACAGCCTGAACACTGAAGCTTTCTTT | TRBV27 | large | TRBJ1-1 | TRBD1
CASSEGLAVYNEQFF | TGTGCCAGCAGCGAGGGACTAGCGGTTTACAATGAGCAGTTCTTC | TRBV5-6 | once | TRBJ2-1 | TRBD2
CASSEGFTGEQFF | TGTGCCAGCAGCGAGGGTTTTACGGGTGAGCAGTTCTTC | TRBV7-9 | - | TRBJ2-1 | -
CASSLEGPDDGELFF | TGCGCCAGCAGCTTGGAAGGGCCGGACGATGGGGAGCTGTTTTTT | TRBV5-1 | - | TRBJ2-2 | -
CASSSDRVPYEQYF | TGTGCCAGTAGTTCGGACAGGGTTCCCTACGAGCAGTACTTC | TRBV19 | - | TRBJ2-7 | TRBD1
CASSLDSTNNEQFF | TGTGCCAGCAGCTTAGACTCGACAAACAATGAGCAGTTCTTC | TRBV11-3 | once | TRBJ2-1 | -
CATHLRGSGANVLTF | TGTGCCACCCACCTCAGGGGCTCTGGGGCCAACGTCCTGACTTTC | TRBV28 | - | TRBJ2-6 | -
CASSLEAKETQYF | TGTGCCAGCAGTTTAGAGGCAAAAGAGACCCAGTACTTC | TRBV27 | - | TRBJ2-5 | -
CASSARTDNSPLHF | TGTGCCAGCTCCGCCAGGACGGATAATTCACCCCTCCACTTT | TRBV18 | - | TRBJ1-6 | -
CASSFAGKAYNEQFF | TGTGCCAGCAGCTTTGCAGGGAAGGCCTACAATGAGCAGTTCTTC | TRBV11-2 | - | TRBJ2-1 | -
CASRTGYTDTQYF | TGTGCCAGCAGGACAGGGTACACAGATACGCAGTATTTT | TRBV7-2 | - | TRBJ2-3 | TRBD1
CASSIRTVNTEAFF | TGTGCCAGCAGCATTAGGACAGTGAACACTGAAGCTTTCTTT | TRBV7-8 | - | TRBJ1-1 | -
CASSPSGFAKNIQYF | TGTGCCAGTAGTCCTTCGGGATTCGCCAAAAACATTCAGTACTTC | TRBV19 | - | TRBJ2-4 | -
CASSAGAAETQYF | TGTGCCAGCAGCGCGGGGGCGGCCGAGACCCAGTACTTC | TRBV11-2 | - | TRBJ2-5 | -
CASSVQGDQFSGNTIYF | TGTGCCAGCAGCGTACAGGGGGACCAGTTTTCTGGAAACACCATATATTTT | TRBV9 | - | TRBJ1-3 | TRBD1
CASSISGGYDEQYF | TGTGCCAGTAGTATTTCGGGGGGTTACGACGAGCAGTACTTC | TRBV19 | - | TRBJ2-7 | TRBD2
CASSLDASGGSGANVLTF | TGTGCCAGCAGCTTAGACGCTAGCGGGGGTTCTGGGGCCAACGTCCTGACTTTC | TRBV7-6 | - | TRBJ2-6 | TRBD2
CASSPGQGNYQPQHF | TGTGCCAGCAGCCCAGGGCAGGGGAATTATCAGCCCCAGCATTTT | TRBV11-2 | - | TRBJ1-5 | -
CAWDVGKVHEQYF | TGTGCCTGGGATGTTGGGAAAGTTCACGAGCAGTACTTC | TRBV30 | - | TRBJ2-7 | -
CASSQDWRVTDTQYF | TGTGCCAGCAGCCAAGATTGGCGGGTAACAGATACGCAGTATTTT | TRBV14 | - | TRBJ2-3 | -
CASSLVGQGSEKLFF | TGTGCCAGCAGTTTAGTCGGACAGGGTAGTGAAAAACTGTTTTTT | TRBV28 | - | TRBJ1-4 | TRBD1
CASTASGIPTYNEQFF | TGTGCCAGTACCGCTAGCGGGATCCCTACCTACAATGAGCAGTTCTTC | TRBV19 | - | TRBJ2-1 | TRBD2
CATSRDGALGLDSKDEQYF | TGTGCCACCAGCAGAGATGGGGCCCTAGGTCTAGATTCAAAGGACGAGCAGTACTTC | TRBV15 | - | TRBJ2-7 | -
CASSGKGMNTGELFF | TGTGCCAGCAGTGGGAAAGGGATGAACACCGGGGAGCTGTTTTTT | TRBV2 | - | TRBJ2-2 | -
CASSPGQGSANSPLHF | TGTGCCAGCAGCCCGGGACAGGGGTCTGCGAATTCACCCCTCCACTTT | TRBV5-4 | - | TRBJ1-6 | TRBD1
CASSSTGLYYTEQFF | TGTGCCAGCAGCTCGACCGGACTTTACTACACTGAGCAGTTCTTC | TRBV11-1 | - | TRBJ2-1 | -
CATDAGQAYEQYF | TGTGCCACGGACGCGGGACAAGCCTACGAGCAGTACTTC | TRBV10-3 | - | TRBJ2-7 | -
CASNGLMTTYEQYF | TGTGCCAGCAACGGACTGATGACTACCTACGAGCAGTACTTC | TRBV6-1 | - | TRBJ2-7 | -